This TCR beta chain derives from a study of blood T cell repertoires in COVID-19. The wider study: PBMCs, B-cell-depleted T cells, or T cells provided the cDNA or gDNA that made up the material.

Sequencing was performed with immunoSEQ multiplex PCR; in TCRdb, only in-frame clones are kept and a portion is missing. Of about 25,000 clones in the sample, roughly 89% were seen once. The germline V and J ends were trimmed by 4 bases and 4 bases, with 12 bases remaining between them. From germline, CDR1 is SGHRS and CDR2 YFSETQ. This CDR3 is built from 15 residues. Sequencing input: peripheral blood. The J gene is TRBJ1-6, the V gene TRBV5-1, with D possibly being TRBD1 (5 bases). This receptor was taken from a man between 65 and 85 years old with COVID-19, enrolled during active disease. The CDR3 DNA sequence: TGCGCCAGCAGCACCCGGACACAGTATAATTCACCCCTCCACTTT. It translates to CASSTRTQYNSPLHF.